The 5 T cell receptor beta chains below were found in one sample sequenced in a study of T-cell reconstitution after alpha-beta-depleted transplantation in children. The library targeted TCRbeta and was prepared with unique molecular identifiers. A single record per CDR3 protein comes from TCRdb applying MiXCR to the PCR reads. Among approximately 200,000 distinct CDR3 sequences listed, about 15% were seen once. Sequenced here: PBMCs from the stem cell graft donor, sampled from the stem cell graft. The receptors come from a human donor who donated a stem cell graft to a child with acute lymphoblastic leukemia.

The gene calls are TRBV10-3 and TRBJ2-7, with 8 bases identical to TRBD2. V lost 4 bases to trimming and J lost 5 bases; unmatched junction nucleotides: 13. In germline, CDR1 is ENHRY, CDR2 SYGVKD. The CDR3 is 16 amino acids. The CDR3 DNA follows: TGTGCCATCAGTGGAGCCCGACTAGCGAAATCCCACGAGCAGTACTTC. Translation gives CAISGARLAKSHEQYF.

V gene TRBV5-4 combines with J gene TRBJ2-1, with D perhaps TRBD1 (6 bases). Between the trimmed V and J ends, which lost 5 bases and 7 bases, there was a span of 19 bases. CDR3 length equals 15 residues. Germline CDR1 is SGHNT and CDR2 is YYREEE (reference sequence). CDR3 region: CASSSRQADMNEQFF. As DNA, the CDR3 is TGTGCCAGCAGTTCCCGACAGGCCGACATGAATGAGCAGTTCTTC.

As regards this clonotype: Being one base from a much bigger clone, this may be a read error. The CDR3 is CASSLARPGDLETQYF. In DNA, the CDR3 is TGTGCCAGCAGTTTAGCGAGGCCAGGGGACTTAGAGACCCAGTACTTC. The chain combines TRBV12-3 or TRBV12-4 with TRBJ2-5; D is perhaps TRBD1 or TRBD2 (6 bases each). The CDR3 length is 16 residues. Trimming cost V 0 bases and J 4 bases, with 15 bases left between them.

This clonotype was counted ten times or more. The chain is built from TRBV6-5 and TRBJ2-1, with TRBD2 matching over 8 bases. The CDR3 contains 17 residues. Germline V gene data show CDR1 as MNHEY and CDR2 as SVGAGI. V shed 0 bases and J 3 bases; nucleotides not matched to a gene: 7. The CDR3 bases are TGTGCCAGCAGTTACTCCCCGGGTAGCGGGATCTACAATGAGCAGTTCTTC. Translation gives CASSYSPGSGIYNEQFF.

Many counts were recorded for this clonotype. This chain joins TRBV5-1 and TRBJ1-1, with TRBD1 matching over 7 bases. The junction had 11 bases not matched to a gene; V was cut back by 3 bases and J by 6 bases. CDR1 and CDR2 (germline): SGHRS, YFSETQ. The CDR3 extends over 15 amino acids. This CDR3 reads CASSSTGTVWAEAFF. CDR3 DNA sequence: TGCGCCAGCAGCTCTACTGGGACAGTGTGGGCTGAAGCTTTCTTT.